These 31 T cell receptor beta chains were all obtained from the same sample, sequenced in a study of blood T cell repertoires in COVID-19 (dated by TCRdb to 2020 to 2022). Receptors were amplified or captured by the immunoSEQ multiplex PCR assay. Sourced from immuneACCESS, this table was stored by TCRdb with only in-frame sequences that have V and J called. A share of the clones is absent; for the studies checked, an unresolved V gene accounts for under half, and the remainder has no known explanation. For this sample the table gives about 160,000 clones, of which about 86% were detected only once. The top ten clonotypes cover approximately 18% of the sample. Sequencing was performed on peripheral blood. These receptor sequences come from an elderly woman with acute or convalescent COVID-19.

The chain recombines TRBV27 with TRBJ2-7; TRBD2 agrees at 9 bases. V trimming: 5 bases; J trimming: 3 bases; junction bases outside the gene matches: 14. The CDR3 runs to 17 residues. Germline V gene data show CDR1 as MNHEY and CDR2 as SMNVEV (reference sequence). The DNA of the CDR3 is TGTGCCAGCAGTCCTAGCGGGGAATACCGCGCTGGCTACGAGCAGTACTTC. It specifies CASSPSGEYRAGYEQYF.

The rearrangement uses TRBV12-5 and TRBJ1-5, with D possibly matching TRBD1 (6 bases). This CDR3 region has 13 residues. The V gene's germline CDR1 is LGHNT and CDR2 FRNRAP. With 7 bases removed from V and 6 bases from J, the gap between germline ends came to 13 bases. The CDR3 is CASAIGGGQPQHF. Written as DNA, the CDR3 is TGTGCTAGTGCAATAGGGGGTGGTCAGCCCCAGCATTTT.

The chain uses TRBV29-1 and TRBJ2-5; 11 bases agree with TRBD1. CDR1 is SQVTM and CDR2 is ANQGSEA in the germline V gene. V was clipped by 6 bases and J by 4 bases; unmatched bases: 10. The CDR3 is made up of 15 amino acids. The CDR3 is CSVQRTGGLGETQYF. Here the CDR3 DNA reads TGCAGCGTCCAGAGGACAGGGGGCCTCGGAGAGACCCAGTACTTC.

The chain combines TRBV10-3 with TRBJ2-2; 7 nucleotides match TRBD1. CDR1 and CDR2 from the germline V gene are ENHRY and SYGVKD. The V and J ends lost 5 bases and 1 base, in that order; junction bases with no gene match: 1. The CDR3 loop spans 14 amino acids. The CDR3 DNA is TGTGCCATCAGTCGGGACAGGAACACCGGGGAGCTGTTTTTT. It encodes CAISRDRNTGELFF.

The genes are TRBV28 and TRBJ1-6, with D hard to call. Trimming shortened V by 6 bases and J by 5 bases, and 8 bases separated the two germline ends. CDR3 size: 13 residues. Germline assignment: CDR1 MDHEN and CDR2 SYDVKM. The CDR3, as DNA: TGTGCCAGCAGGGCAGTCCATAATTCACCCCTCCACTTT. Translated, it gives CASRAVHNSPLHF.

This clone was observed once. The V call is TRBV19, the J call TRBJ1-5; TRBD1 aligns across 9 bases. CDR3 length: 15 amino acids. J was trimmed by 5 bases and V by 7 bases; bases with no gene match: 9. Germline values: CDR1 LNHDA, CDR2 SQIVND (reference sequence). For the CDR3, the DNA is TGTGCCAGTACTCGAGACAGGGGGGTGTATCAGCCCCAGCATTTT. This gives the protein CASTRDRGVYQPQHF.

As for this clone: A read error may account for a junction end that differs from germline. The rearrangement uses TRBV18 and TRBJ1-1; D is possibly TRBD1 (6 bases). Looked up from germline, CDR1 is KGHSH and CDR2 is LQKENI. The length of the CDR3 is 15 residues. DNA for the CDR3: TGTGCCAGCTCACCACTGATTCAGGGGAACGCTGAAGCTTTCTTT. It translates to CASSPLIQGNAEAFF.

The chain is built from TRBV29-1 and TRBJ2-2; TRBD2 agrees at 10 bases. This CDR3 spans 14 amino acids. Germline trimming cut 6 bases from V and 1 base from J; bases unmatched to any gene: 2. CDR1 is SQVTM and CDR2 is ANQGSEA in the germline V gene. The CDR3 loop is CSVGTSVNTGELFF. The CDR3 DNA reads TGCAGCGTGGGGACTAGCGTGAACACCGGGGAGCTGTTTTTT.

The chain's CDR3 is CASSPGQGVLGGYTF. For the CDR3, the DNA is TGTGCCAGCTCACCGGGACAGGGGGTGCTAGGAGGCTACACCTTC. The rearrangement joins TRBV18 to TRBJ1-2; TRBD1 matches at 11 bases. This CDR3 has 15 amino acids. With 3 bases clipped from V and 8 bases from J, the junction kept 8 bases outside the gene matches. Germline lookup yields CDR1 KGHSH and CDR2 LQKENI.

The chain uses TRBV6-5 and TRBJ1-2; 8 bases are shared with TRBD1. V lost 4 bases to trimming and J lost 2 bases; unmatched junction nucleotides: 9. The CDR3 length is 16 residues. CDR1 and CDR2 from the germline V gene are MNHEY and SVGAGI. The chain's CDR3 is CASSSRTGRGNYGYTF. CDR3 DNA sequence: TGTGCCAGCAGTTCACGGACAGGGAGGGGGAACTATGGCTACACCTTC.

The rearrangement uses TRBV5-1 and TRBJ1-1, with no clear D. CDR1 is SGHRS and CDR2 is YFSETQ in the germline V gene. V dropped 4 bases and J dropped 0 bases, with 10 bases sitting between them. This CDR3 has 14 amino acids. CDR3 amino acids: CASSPPGMNTEAFF. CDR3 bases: TGCGCCAGCAGCCCCCCAGGCATGAACACTGAAGCTTTCTTT.

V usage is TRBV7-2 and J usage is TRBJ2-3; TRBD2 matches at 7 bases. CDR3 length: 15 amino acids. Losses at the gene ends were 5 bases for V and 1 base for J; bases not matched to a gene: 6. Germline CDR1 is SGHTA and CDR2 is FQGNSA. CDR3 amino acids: CASSLQAGGTDTQYF. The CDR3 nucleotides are TGTGCCAGCAGCCTCCAGGCGGGGGGCACAGATACGCAGTATTTT.

CDR3 protein: CASRLDRGTNTEAFF. In DNA form, the CDR3 reads TGTGCCAGCAGACTCGACAGGGGGACGAACACTGAAGCTTTCTTT. The chain is built from TRBV6-6 and TRBJ1-1; 9 bases match TRBD1. CDR3 length equals 15 residues. The ends lost 6 bases at V and 1 base at J; junction bases unmatched: 6. Germline lookup yields CDR1 MNHNY and CDR2 SVGAGI (reference sequence).

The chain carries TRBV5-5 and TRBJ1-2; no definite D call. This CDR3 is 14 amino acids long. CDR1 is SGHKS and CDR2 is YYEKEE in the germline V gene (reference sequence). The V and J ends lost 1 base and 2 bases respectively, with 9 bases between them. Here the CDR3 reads CASSLSPQNYGYTF. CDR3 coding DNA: TGTGCCAGCAGCTTGTCGCCCCAGAACTATGGCTACACCTTC.

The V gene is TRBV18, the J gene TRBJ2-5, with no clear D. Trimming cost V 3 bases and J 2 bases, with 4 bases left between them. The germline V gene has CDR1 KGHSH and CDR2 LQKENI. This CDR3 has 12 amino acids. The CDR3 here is CASSPRQETQYF. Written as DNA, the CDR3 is TGTGCCAGCTCACCCCGTCAAGAGACCCAGTACTTC.

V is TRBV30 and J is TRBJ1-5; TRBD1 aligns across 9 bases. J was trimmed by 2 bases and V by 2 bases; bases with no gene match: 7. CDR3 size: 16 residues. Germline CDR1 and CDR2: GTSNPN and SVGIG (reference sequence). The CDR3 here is CAWSTRTGGGNQPQHF. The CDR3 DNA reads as TGTGCCTGGAGTACCCGAACAGGGGGCGGCAATCAGCCCCAGCATTTT.

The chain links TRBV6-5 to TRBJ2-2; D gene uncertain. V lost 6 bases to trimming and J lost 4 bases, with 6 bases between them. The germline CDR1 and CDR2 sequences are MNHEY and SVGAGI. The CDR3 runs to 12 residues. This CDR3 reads CASSASTGELFF. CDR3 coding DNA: TGTGCCAGCAGCGCGAGCACCGGGGAGCTGTTTTTT.

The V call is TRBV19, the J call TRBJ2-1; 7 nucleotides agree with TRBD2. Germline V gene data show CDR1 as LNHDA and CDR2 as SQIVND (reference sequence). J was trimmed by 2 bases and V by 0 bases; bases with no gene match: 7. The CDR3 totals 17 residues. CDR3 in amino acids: CASSIDHERGAYNEQFF. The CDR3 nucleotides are TGTGCCAGTAGTATAGATCACGAGCGGGGAGCCTACAATGAGCAGTTCTTC.

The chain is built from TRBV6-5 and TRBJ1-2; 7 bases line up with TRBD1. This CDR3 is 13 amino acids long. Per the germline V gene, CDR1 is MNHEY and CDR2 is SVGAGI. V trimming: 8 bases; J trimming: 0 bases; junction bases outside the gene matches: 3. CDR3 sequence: CASAGTANYGYTF. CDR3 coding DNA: TGTGCCAGCGCAGGGACAGCTAACTATGGCTACACCTTC.

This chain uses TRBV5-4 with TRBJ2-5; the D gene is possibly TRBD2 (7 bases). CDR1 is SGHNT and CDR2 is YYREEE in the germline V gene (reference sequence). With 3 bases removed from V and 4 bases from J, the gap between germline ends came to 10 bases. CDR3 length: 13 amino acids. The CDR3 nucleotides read TGTGCCAGCAGCTATAGGGGGGGAGAGACCCAGTACTTC. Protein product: CASSYRGGETQYF.

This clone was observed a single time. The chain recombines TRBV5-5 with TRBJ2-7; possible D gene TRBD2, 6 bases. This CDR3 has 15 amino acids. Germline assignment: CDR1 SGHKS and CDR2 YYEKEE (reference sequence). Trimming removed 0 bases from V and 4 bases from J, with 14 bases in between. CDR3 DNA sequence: TGTGCCAGCAGCTTGGAGGGGAATGGGAGGTACGAGCAGTACTTC. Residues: CASSLEGNGRYEQYF.

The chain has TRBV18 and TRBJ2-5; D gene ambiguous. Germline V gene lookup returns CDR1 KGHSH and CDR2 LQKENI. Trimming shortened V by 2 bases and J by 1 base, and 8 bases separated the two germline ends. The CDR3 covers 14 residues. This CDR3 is CASSPKATQETQYF. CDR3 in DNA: TGTGCCAGCTCACCAAAAGCTACCCAAGAGACCCAGTACTTC.

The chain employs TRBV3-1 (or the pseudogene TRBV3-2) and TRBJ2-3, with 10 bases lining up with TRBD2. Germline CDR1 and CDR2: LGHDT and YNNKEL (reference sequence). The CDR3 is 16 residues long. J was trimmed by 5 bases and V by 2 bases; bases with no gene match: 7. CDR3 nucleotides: TGTGCCAGCAGCCAACATAGCGGGGGGCTGGGAGATACGCAGTATTTT. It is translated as CASSQHSGGLGDTQYF.

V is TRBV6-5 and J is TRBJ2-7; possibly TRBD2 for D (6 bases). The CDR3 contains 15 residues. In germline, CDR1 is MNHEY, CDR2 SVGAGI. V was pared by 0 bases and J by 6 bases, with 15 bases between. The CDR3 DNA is TGTGCCAGCAGTTACTCGAGTCTAGCGACGGGCGAGCAGTACTTC. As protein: CASSYSSLATGEQYF.

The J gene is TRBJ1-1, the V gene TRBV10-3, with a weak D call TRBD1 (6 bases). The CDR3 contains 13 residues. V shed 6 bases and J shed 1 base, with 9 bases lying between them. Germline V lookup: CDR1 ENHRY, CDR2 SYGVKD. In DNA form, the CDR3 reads TGTGCCATCAGCTCACAGGGGAACACTGAAGCTTTCTTT. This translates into CAISSQGNTEAFF.

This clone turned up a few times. CDR3 coding DNA: TGTGCCAGCAGCCAGGATTGGGACACCACGCTAGCCAAAAACATTCAGTACTTC. This gives the protein CASSQDWDTTLAKNIQYF. V gene TRBV4-2 combines with J gene TRBJ2-4; TRBD1 might be the D (6 bases). V was cut by 3 bases and J by 0 bases, with 18 bases left in between. Germline-derived CDR1 and CDR2 are LGHNA and YNFKEQ. The CDR3 length is 18 residues.

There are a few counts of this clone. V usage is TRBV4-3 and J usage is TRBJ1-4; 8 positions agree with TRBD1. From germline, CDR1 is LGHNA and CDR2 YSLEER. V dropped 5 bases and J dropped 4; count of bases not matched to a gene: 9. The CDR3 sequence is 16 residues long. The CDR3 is CASSARQGSSNEKLFF. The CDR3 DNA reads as TGCGCCAGCAGCGCCCGACAGGGGAGTAGTAATGAAAAACTGTTTTTT.

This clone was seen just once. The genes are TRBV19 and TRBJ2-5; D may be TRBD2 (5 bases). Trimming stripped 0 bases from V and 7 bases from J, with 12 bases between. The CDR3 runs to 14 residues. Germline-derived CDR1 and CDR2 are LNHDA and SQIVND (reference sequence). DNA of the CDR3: TGTGCCAGTAGTATAGAGGCTAGCAGCTGGACCCAGTACTTC. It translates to CASSIEASSWTQYF. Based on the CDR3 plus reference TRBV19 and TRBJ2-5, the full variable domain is DGGITQSPKYLFRKEGQNVTLSCEQNLNHDAMYWYRQDPGQGLRLIYYSQIVNDFQKGDIAEGYSVSREKKESFPLTVTSAQKNPTAFYLCASSIEASSWTQYFGPGTRLLVL.

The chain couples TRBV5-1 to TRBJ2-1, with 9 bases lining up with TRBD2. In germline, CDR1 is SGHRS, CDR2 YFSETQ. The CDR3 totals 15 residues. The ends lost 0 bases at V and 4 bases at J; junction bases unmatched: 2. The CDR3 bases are TGCGCCAGCAGCTTGGCTAGCGGGGATTACAATGAGCAGTTCTTC. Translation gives CASSLASGDYNEQFF.

The CDR3 loop is CASSLGLASYEQYF. For the CDR3, the DNA is TGTGCCAGCAGCTTAGGGCTAGCTTCCTACGAGCAGTACTTC. The rearrangement joins TRBV7-2 to TRBJ2-7, with D possibly matching TRBD2 (5 bases). The V gene's germline CDR1 is SGHTA and CDR2 FQGNSA. With 1 base removed from V and 1 base from J, the gap between germline ends came to 8 bases. The CDR3 is 14 residues long.

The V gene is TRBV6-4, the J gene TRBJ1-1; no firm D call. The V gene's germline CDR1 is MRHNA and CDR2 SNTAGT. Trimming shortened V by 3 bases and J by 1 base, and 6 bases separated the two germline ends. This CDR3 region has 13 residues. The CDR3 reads CASSEYRNTEAFF. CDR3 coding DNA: TGTGCCAGCAGTGAATACAGGAACACTGAAGCTTTCTTT.